This is a list of T cell receptor beta chains from one sample in a study of cytomegalovirus exposure and HLA in healthy donors. Here immunoSEQ multiplex PCR was the method, and the copy in TCRdb shows in-frame clones only, minus some. In the table there are 55,000 to 70,000 clones, around 89% of which are singletons. Sequencing input: PBMCs. Source of these receptors: a woman under 30 in good health and CMV-seronegative. CDR3s include the opening cysteine and the closing phenylalanine or tryptophan. The D gene is left open where the match is weak. Clone size is not always given. Where it is, it says once, few, many or a class for expanded clones.

NA	TRBJ2-5	NA	TRBV7-2	TGTGCCAGCAGCTTAGGACAGCAAGAGACCCAGTACTTC	CASSLGQQETQYF
NA	TRBJ2-5	TRBD2	TRBV5-4	TGTGCCAGCAGCCCAGGTGTGGGGGGGGAGGAGACCCAGTACTTC	CASSPGVGGEETQYF
NA	TRBJ2-3	TRBD1	TRBV9	TGTGCCAGCAGCGTTCGGACAGGTAGGGCGGATACGCAGTATTTT	CASSVRTGRADTQYF
once	TRBJ1-6	NA	TRBV6-1	TGTGCCAGCAGTTCGCAGGGGACCTCACCCCTCCACTTT	CASSSQGTSPLHF
NA	TRBJ1-4	NA	TRBV6-1	TGTGCCAGCAGTGGGGGGGGCGCGGGTGAAAAACTGTTTTTT	CASSGGGAGEKLFF
NA	TRBJ2-1	TRBD1	TRBV13	TGTGCCAGCAGCACCCCGGACAGGGGGCGCATCAATGAGCAGTTCTTC	CASSTPDRGRINEQFF
NA	TRBJ2-7	TRBD1	TRBV6-1	TGTGCCAGCAGTGAGGACAGGGTCGACGAGCAGTACTTC	CASSEDRVDEQYF
NA	TRBJ2-2	NA	TRBV5-1	TGCGCCAGCAGAGGGGGGGCCGGCACCGGGGAGCTGTTTTTT	CASRGGAGTGELFF
NA	TRBJ2-7	TRBD2	TRBV27	TGTGCCAGCAGCCCCGGGACTAAAGTACGCGAGCAGTACTTC	CASSPGTKVREQYF
NA	TRBJ2-1	TRBD1	TRBV28	TGTGCCAGCAGTCCCAATCTCTCCGGGACAGCCCCTACTTTAGAGCAGTTCTTC	CASSPNLSGTAPTLEQFF
NA	TRBJ2-1	NA	TRBV7-3	TGTGCCAGCAGCCAGCAGGTAGCCTACAATGAGCAGTTCTTC	CASSQQVAYNEQFF
NA	TRBJ2-7	NA	TRBV2	TGTGCCAGCAGTGTTCAACAGGGCCACGAGCAGTACTTC	CASSVQQGHEQYF
NA	TRBJ1-2	NA	TRBV19	TGTGCCAGTAGTATATCGGCCGACACGACCAACTATGGCTACACCTTC	CASSISADTTNYGYTF
NA	TRBJ2-1	TRBD2	TRBV5-6	TGTGCCAGCAGTCATCCATTAGCGGGAGTACGCAATGAGCAGTTCTTC	CASSHPLAGVRNEQFF
NA	TRBJ1-1	NA	TRBV4-1	TGCGCCAGCAGCCAAATGTGGGTAGAGGGCACTGAAGCTTTCTTT	CASSQMWVEGTEAFF
NA	TRBJ2-3	TRBD2	TRBV27	TGTGCCAGCAGTTTTGCTCTAGGGACTAGCCCGCCAGATACGCAGTATTTT	CASSFALGTSPPDTQYF
NA	TRBJ2-7	TRBD2	TRBV5-1	TGCGCCAGCAGCTTGGGACTAGCGGGAGCCGTCTCCTACGAGCAGTACTTC	CASSLGLAGAVSYEQYF
NA	TRBJ2-2	TRBD2	TRBV4-1	TGCGCCAGCAGCGCACCCAGAAGCGGGGGGGAAACCGGGGAGCTGTTTTTT	CASSAPRSGGETGELFF